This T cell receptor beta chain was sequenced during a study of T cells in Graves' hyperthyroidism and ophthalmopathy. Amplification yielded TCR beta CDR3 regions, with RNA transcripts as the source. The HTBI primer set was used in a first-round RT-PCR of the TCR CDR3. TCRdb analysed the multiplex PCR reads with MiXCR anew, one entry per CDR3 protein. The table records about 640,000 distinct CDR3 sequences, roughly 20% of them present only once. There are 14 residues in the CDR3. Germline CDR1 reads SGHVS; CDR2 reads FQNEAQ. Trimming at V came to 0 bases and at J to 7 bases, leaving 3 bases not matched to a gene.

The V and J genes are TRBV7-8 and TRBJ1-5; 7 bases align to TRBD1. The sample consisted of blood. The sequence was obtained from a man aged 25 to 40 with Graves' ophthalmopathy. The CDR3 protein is CASSLAEGAQPQHF. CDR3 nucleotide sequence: TGTGCCAGCAGCTTAGCTGAGGGGGCACAGCCCCAGCATTTT. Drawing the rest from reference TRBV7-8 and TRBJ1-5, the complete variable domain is GAGVSQSPRYKVAKRGQDVALRCDPISGHVSLFWYQQALGQGPEFLTYFQNEAQLDKSGLPSDRFFAERPEGSVSTLKIQRTQQEDSAVYLCASSLAEGAQPQHFGDGTRLSIL.